This T cell receptor (beta chain) was found in a study of T cell changes during pregnancy in multiple sclerosis. Germline V gene data show CDR1 as SGHVS and CDR2 as FQNEAQ. This CDR3 has 16 residues. Trimming removed 5 bases from V and 8 bases from J; junction bases left unmatched: 12. Sequencing used immunoSEQ multiplex PCR; TCRdb keeps in-frame clones, though not all of them. The data hold 70,000 to 95,000 clones, with 85% to 95% observed a single time. The sequence came from a female donor with multiple sclerosis, enrolled in a pregnancy study. The chain joins TRBV7-8 to TRBJ2-3; TRBD2 matches at 11 bases. The sample was CD4+ T cells from peripheral blood mononuclear cells, taken in the second trimester of pregnancy. This CDR3 reads CASSPALAGGGGTQYF. DNA for the CDR3: TGTGCCAGCAGCCCCGCGCTAGCGGGGGGAGGAGGTACGCAGTATTTT.